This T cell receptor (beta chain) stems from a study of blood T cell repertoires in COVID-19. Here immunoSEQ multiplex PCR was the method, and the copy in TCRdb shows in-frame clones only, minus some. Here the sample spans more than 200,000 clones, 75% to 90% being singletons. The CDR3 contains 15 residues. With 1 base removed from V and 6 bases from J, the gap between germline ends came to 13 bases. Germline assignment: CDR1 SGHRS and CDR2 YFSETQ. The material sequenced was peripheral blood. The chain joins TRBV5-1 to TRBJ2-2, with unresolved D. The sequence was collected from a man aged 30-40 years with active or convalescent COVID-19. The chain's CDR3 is CASSLFPRDPGELFF. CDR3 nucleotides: TGCGCCAGCAGCTTGTTCCCTCGAGATCCCGGGGAGCTGTTTTTT.